This TCR beta chain was recovered during a study of blood T cell repertoires in COVID-19. The protocol was immunoSEQ multiplex PCR, while the TCRdb copy is restricted to in-frame clones and leaves out a portion. The sample contains approximately 240,000 clones, more than 70% of which appear only once. Germline trimming cut 5 bases from V and 6 bases from J; bases unmatched to any gene: 9. Germline CDR1 reads MGHDK; CDR2 reads SYGVNS. The CDR3 covers 15 residues. This chain uses TRBV25-1 with TRBJ2-7, with TRBD1 matching 11 bases. The sequence was obtained from a woman between 40 and 55 years old who had recovered from COVID-19. The material sequenced was peripheral blood. The CDR3 sequence is CASSLRGQGGREQYF. In DNA, the CDR3 is TGTGCCAGCAGTTTGCGGGGACAGGGGGGTCGCGAGCAGTACTTC.